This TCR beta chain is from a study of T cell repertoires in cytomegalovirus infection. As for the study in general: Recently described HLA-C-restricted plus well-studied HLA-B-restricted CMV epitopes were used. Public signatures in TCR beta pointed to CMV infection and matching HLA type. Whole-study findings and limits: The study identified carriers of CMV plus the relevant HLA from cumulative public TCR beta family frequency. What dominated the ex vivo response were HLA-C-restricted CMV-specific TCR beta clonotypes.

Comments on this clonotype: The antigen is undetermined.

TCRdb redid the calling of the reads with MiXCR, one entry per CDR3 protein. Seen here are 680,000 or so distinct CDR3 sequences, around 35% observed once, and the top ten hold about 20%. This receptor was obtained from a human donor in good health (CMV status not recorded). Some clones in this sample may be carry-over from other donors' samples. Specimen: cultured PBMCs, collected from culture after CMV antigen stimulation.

The CDR3 DNA reads as TGCAGTGCTAGAGTTAGTGGGAGCCGACGAGAGCAGTACTTC. Its protein is CSARVSGSRREQYF. This chain connects TRBV20-1 to TRBJ2-7; the D gene is possibly TRBD2 (5 bases). V was pared by 1 base and J by 7 bases, with 17 bases between. Germline-derived CDR1 and CDR2 are DFQATT and SNEGSKA (reference sequence). The CDR3 runs 14 residues.